These 17 T cell receptor beta chains came from one sample sequenced in a study of shared clonotypes between healthy human individuals. Repertoires were generated with immunoSEQ multiplex PCR, while TCRdb's copy carries only in-frame clones and drops some. The data contain over 850,000 clones, around three quarters of them singletons. Specimen: memory CD4+ T cells from PBMCs. Subset in this sample: CD45RA-negative fraction. These receptors were collected from a man aged 18-30 years in good health. Some clones in this sample may be carry-over from other donors' samples.

This clone was seen a single time. This sequence joins TRBV18 and TRBJ1-5; TRBD1 matches 8 bases. With 0 bases clipped from V and 9 bases from J, the junction kept 4 bases outside the gene matches. CDR1 and CDR2 from the germline V gene are KGHSH and LQKENI. This CDR3 is 14 amino acids long. The CDR3: CASSPPDREGPQHF. CDR3 nucleotide sequence: TGTGCCAGCTCACCACCGGACAGGGAGGGGCCCCAGCATTTT.

This chain connects TRBV18 to TRBJ2-1; 8 bases fit TRBD2. Germline CDR1 is KGHSH and CDR2 is LQKENI. The CDR3 has 16 residues. The V segment lost 2 bases and the J segment 9 bases; nucleotides outside the gene matches: 12. The CDR3 region is CASSPVSAGGDAEQFF. CDR3 nucleotides: TGTGCCAGCTCACCAGTTTCTGCGGGAGGAGACGCTGAGCAGTTCTTC.

The chain is built from TRBV4-1 and TRBJ2-7; TRBD1 aligns across 7 bases. The trim removed 1 base at V and 2 bases at J, leaving 5 bases unmatched. Germline CDR1 MGHRA, CDR2 YSYEKL. The CDR3 has 15 residues. The CDR3: CASSQAGTATYEQYF. The CDR3 DNA sequence: TGCGCCAGCAGCCAAGCCGGGACAGCCACCTACGAGCAGTACTTC.

This rearrangement joins TRBV10-3 to TRBJ2-2; 7 bases fit TRBD1. V was clipped by 10 bases and J by 7 bases; unmatched bases: 21. There are 17 residues in the CDR3. Germline V gives CDR1 ENHRY, CDR2 SYGVKD. CDR3 protein: CATSLDAGLPGGGELFF. The CDR3 region has the DNA TGTGCCACGTCCCTTGACGCGGGTCTCCCAGGGGGCGGGGAGCTGTTTTTT.

The gene calls are TRBV5-1 and TRBJ2-3; 8 bases map to TRBD2. Germline V gene sequence: CDR1 SGHRS, CDR2 YFSETQ. The length of the CDR3 is 14 residues. The J segment lost 2 bases and the V segment lost 7 bases, leaving 6 bases of the junction unmatched. The CDR3 loop is CASSSGSPTDTQYF. CDR3 in DNA: TGCGCCAGCTCTAGCGGGTCCCCCACAGATACGCAGTATTTT. Full variable domain (rest looked up from reference TRBV5-1 and TRBJ2-3): KAGVTQTPRYLIKTRGQQVTLSCSPISGHRSVSWYQQTPGQGLQFLFEYFSETQRNKGNFPGRFSGRQFSNSRSEMNVSTLELGDSALYLCASSSGSPTDTQYFGPGTRLTVL.

This chain connects TRBV2 to TRBJ2-5; 7 nucleotides align to TRBD1. V lost 7 bases, J lost 2 bases, and 4 bases stayed unmatched. Germline CDR1 reads SNHLY; CDR2 reads FYNNEI. CDR3 length: 13 residues. CDR3 amino acids: CASISRGQETQYF. The CDR3 bases are TGTGCCAGCATATCCAGGGGGCAAGAGACCCAGTACTTC.

This chain uses TRBV6-6 with TRBJ1-4, with a tentative D call TRBD1 (5 bases). The CDR3 runs to 15 residues. Trimming took 4 bases from V and 5 from J, leaving 14 bases between them. Germline CDR1 MNHNY, CDR2 SVGAGI (reference sequence). The CDR3: CASSSQGRRNEKLFF. The DNA for the CDR3 is TGTGCCAGCAGTTCGCAGGGTAGGCGGAATGAAAAACTGTTTTTT.

The chain uses TRBV21-1 and TRBJ2-1; whether TRBD2, the table's D call, matches the DNA was not checked. TRBV21-1 is assigned pseudogene status. The CDR3 extends over 17 amino acids. In DNA form, the CDR3 reads TGTGCCAGCAGCAAAAAACTCGGGACTAGCGGCCACAATGAGCAGTTCTTC. Translation: CASSKKLGTSGHNEQFF.

The chain joins TRBV25-1 to TRBJ2-4; TRBD1 or TRBD2 may be the D gene (5 bases each). From germline, CDR1 is MGHDK and CDR2 SYGVNS. With 4 bases removed from V and 7 bases from J, the gap between germline ends came to 17 bases. The CDR3 contains 15 residues. CDR3 loop: CASSVIKGWGNIQYF. Written as DNA, the CDR3 is TGTGCCAGCAGTGTTATTAAGGGGTGGGGGAACATTCAGTACTTC.

This rearrangement joins TRBV4-1 to TRBJ2-1; 7 nucleotides align to TRBD2. The CDR3 consists of 18 residues. Germline trimming cut 5 bases from V and 0 bases from J; bases unmatched to any gene: 13. Germline V gene sequence: CDR1 MGHRA, CDR2 YSYEKL. The chain's CDR3 is CASSTPDWRESSYNEQFF. CDR3 DNA sequence: TGCGCCAGCAGCACCCCGGACTGGCGGGAGAGCTCCTACAATGAGCAGTTCTTC.

The chain links TRBV28 to TRBJ2-2; D is undetermined. Trimming cost V 6 bases and J 3 bases, with 17 bases left between them. CDR1 is MDHEN and CDR2 is SYDVKM in the germline V gene. This CDR3 comprises 16 residues. The CDR3 region has the DNA TGTGCCAGCAGCCTCCCCCGGGCTATGCACACCGGGGAGCTGTTTTTT. Its protein product is CASSLPRAMHTGELFF.

This rearrangement joins TRBV7-3 to TRBJ1-1; D perhaps matches TRBD1 (5 bases). Trimming removed 5 bases from V and 4 bases from J, with 11 bases in between. The CDR3 totals 13 residues. Germline V gene sequence: CDR1 SGHTA, CDR2 FQGTGA. This chain's CDR3 is CASSADRLTEAFF. CDR3 DNA sequence: TGTGCCAGCAGCGCCGACAGACTCACTGAAGCTTTCTTT.

With respect to this clone: The same CDR3 is also encoded by other DNA sequences in this sample. V is TRBV7-3 and J is TRBJ2-3; D gene unclear. V lost 0 bases, J lost 3 bases, and 7 bases lay in between. The CDR3 loop spans 14 amino acids. Germline CDR1 SGHTA, CDR2 FQGTGA. CDR3 bases: TGTGCCAGCAGCTTAACCTACAGTACAGATACGCAGTATTTT. It translates to CASSLTYSTDTQYF.

CDR3 bases: TGTGCCAGCAGCTTACAGGGGATAGGCAATCAGCCCCAGCATTTT. Amino acids: CASSLQGIGNQPQHF. The chain joins TRBV7-2 to TRBJ1-5, with D possibly TRBD1 on 6 matching bases. Germline V CDR1 and CDR2: SGHTA, FQGNSA. The CDR3 sequence is 15 residues long. Trimming took off 2 bases at V and 2 bases at J, with 10 bases between the two ends.

The V gene is TRBV28, the J gene TRBJ1-5; possible D gene TRBD1, 6 bases. The CDR3 runs 17 residues. Germline V gene sequence: CDR1 MDHEN, CDR2 SYDVKM. The V end lost 4 bases, the J end lost 6 bases, and 22 bases lay between the germline ends. CDR3 coding DNA: TGTGCCAGCAGTTCTCCCTCGGGGGGCAGGAACCGTCAGCCCCAGCATTTT. Protein: CASSSPSGGRNRQPQHF.

J is TRBJ1-1 and V is TRBV20-1; D call uncertain. Germline lookup yields CDR1 DFQATT and CDR2 SNEGSKA (reference sequence). V was trimmed by 1 base and J by 9 bases, leaving 9 bases between them. The CDR3 totals 11 residues. CDR3 loop: CSARGSTKAFF. The DNA for the CDR3 is TGCAGTGCTAGAGGTAGTACTAAAGCTTTCTTT.

This clone was detected only a few times. Written as DNA, the CDR3 is TGTGCCAGCAGTGACCTAGTTTTTGCGGGACTGAACGGGGAGCTGTTTTTT. It yields the protein CASSDLVFAGLNGELFF. This chain links TRBV2 with TRBJ2-2, with a tentative D call TRBD2 (6 bases). In germline, CDR1 is SNHLY, CDR2 FYNNEI. This CDR3 has 17 amino acids. The germline V and J ends were trimmed by 3 bases and 7 bases, with 21 bases remaining between them.